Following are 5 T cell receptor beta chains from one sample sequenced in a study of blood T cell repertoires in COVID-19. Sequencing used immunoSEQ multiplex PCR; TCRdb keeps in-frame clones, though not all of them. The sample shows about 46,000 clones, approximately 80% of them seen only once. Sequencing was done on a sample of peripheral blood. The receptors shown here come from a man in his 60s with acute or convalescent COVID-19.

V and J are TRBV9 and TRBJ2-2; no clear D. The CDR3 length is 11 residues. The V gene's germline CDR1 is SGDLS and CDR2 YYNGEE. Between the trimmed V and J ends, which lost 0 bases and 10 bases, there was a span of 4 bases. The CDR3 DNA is TGTGCCAGCAGCGTAGGCGTGGAGCTGTTTTTT. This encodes CASSVGVELFF.

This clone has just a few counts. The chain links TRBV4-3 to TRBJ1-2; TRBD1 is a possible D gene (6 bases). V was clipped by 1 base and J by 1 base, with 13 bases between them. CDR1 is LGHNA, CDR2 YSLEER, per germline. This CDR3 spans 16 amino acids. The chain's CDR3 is CASSQAGQTVNYGYTF. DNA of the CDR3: TGCGCCAGCAGCCAAGCAGGACAGACTGTTAACTATGGCTACACCTTC.

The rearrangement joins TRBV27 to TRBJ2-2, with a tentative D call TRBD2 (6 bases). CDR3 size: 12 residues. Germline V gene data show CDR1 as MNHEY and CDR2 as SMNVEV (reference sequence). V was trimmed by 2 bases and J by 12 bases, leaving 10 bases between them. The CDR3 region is CASSLRGGKLFF. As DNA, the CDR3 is TGTGCCAGCAGTTTACGGGGAGGCAAGCTGTTTTTT.

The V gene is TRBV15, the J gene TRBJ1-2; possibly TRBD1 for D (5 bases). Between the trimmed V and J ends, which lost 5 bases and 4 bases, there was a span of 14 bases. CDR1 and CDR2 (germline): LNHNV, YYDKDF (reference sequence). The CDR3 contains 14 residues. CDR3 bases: TGTGCCACCAGCCTTAGGACATCCGCCTATGGCTACACCTTC. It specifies CATSLRTSAYGYTF.

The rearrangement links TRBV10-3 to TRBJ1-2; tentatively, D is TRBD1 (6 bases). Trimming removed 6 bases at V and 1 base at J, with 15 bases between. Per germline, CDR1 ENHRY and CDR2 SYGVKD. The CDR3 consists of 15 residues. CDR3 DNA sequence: TGTGCCATCAGCCCGCGGGGGGGCTATAACTATGGCTACACCTTC. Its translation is CAISPRGGYNYGYTF.